This record covers a single T cell receptor beta chain. Antigen unknown. The sample originates from a study of T cell repertoires in cytomegalovirus infection. Via MiXCR, TCRdb re-called the reads, giving one row per CDR3 protein. Seen here are around 200,000 distinct CDR3 sequences, less than 50% observed once, and the top ten hold over 45%. The sequence derives from a human donor in good health (CMV status not recorded). Some clones in this sample may be carry-over from other donors' samples. Sequences were derived from CD8+ T cells from cultured PBMCs, sampled from culture after CMV antigen stimulation.

In DNA form, the CDR3 reads TGCAGCGTACGGACGGGAGTTATCACCTACGAGCAGTACTTC. Its translation is CSVRTGVITYEQYF. This chain joins TRBV29-1 and TRBJ2-7; D is perhaps TRBD2 (6 bases). V lost 6 bases to trimming and J lost 2 bases, with 17 bases between them. The CDR3 sequence is 14 residues long. CDR1 and CDR2 from the germline V gene are SQVTM and ANQGSEA.